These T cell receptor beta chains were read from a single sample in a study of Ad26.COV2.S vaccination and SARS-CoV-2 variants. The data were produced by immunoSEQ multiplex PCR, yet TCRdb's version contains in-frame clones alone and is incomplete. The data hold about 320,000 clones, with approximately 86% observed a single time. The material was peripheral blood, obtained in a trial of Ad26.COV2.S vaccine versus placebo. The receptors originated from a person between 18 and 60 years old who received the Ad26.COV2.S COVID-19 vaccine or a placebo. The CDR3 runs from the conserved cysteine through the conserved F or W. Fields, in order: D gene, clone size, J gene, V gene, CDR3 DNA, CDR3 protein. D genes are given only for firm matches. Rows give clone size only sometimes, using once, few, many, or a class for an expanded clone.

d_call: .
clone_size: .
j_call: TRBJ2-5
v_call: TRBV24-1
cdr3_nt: TGTGCCACCAGGGATGCGGGACGGGAGACCCAGTACTTC
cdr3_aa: CATRDAGRETQYF

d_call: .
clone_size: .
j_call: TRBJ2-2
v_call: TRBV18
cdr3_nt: TGTGCCAGCTCATCAGGGGATACCGGGGAGCTGTTTTTT
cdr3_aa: CASSSGDTGELFF

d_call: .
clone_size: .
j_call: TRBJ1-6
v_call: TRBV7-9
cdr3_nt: TGTGCCAGCAGTTCGACGGAGGGACGGCTTAATTCACCCCTCCACTTT
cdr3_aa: CASSSTEGRLNSPLHF

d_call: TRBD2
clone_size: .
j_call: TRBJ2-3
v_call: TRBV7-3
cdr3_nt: TGTGCCAGCAGCCCCGGGGGGGGGCGACGCACAGATACGCAGTATTTT
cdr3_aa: CASSPGGGRRTDTQYF

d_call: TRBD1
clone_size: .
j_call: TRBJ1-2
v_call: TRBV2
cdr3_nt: TGTGCCAGCAGTGAGGGGACAGCCTATGGCTACACCTTC
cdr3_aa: CASSEGTAYGYTF

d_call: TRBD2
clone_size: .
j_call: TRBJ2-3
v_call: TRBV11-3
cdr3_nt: TGTGCCAGCAGCTTACAAAGTCTCGAGCGGGGGCCCCAAGATACGCAGTATTTT
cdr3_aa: CASSLQSLERGPQDTQYF

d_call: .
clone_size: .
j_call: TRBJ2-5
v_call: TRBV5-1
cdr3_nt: TGCGCCAGCAGCCCCGGGACCAAAGTGGAGACCCAGTACTTC
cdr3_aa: CASSPGTKVETQYF

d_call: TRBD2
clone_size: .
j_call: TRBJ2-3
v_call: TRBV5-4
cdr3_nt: TGTGCCAGCAGCCGAGGGGCGGGGGGCCCAGATACGCAGTATTTT
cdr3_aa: CASSRGAGGPDTQYF

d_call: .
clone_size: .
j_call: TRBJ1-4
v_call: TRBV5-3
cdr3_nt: TGTGCCAGAAGCTTGGGGCAGGGAAGGAATGAAAAACTGTTTTTT
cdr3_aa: CARSLGQGRNEKLFF

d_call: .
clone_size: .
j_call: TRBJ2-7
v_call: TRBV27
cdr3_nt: TGTGCCAGCAGTCGCATCTTACAGGGTTTCTCCTACGAGCAGTACTTC
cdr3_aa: CASSRILQGFSYEQYF

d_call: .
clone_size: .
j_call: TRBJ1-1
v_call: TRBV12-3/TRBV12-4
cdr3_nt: TGTGCCAGCAGCCCCGGGACAAGTGAAGCTTTCTTT
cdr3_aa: CASSPGTSEAFF

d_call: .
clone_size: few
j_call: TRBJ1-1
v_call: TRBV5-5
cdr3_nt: TGTGCCAGCAGCTTTGGGCCAAGTAACACTGAAGCTTTCTTT
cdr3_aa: CASSFGPSNTEAFF

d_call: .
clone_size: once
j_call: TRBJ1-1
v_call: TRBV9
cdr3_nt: TGTGCCAGCAGCGTAGAAGGGATAGGCACTGAAGCTTTCTTT
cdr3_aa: CASSVEGIGTEAFF

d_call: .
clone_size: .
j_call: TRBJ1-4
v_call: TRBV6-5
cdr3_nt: TGTGCCAGCAGTTACTACTCCGGGGGGGCGGGTGAAAAACTGTTTTTT
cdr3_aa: CASSYYSGGAGEKLFF

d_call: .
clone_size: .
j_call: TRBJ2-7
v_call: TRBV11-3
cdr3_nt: TGTGCCAGCAGCCACCTTTACGGGACAACCGGCGAGCAGTACTTC
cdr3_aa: CASSHLYGTTGEQYF

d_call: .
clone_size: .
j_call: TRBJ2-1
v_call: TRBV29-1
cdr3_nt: TGCAGCGTCAAGTCCCCCGGGGGCCGGGTTGAGCAGTTCTTC
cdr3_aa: CSVKSPGGRVEQFF

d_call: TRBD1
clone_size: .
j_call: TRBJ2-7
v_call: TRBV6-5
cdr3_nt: TGTGCCAGCAGCCTCACTGGGACAGGGAACTACGAGCAGTACTTC
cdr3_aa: CASSLTGTGNYEQYF

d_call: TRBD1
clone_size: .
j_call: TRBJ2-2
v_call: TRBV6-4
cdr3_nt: TGTGCCAGCAGTCGGGACAGTATGAACACCGGGGAGCTGTTTTTT
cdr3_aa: CASSRDSMNTGELFF

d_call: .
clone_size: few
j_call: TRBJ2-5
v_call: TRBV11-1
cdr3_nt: TGTGCCAGCAGCTTAATGGGACAAACATCCGAGACCCAGTACTTC
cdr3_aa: CASSLMGQTSETQYF

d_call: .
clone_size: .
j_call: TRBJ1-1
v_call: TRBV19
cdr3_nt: TGTGCCAGTAGTACCCAGATGAACACTGAAGCTTTCTTT
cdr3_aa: CASSTQMNTEAFF

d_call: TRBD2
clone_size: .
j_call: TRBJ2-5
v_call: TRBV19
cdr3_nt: TGTGCCAGTAGTACCGGGACTAGCGGGGGGTCCAGGGAGACCCAGTACTTC
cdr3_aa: CASSTGTSGGSRETQYF

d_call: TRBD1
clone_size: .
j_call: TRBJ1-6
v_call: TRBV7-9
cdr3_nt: TGTGCCAGCAGCTTAGTAACAGGGGGTTCCTATAATTCACCCCTCCACTTT
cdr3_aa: CASSLVTGGSYNSPLHF

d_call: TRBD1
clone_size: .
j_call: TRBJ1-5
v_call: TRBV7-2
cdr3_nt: TGTGCCAGCAGCTTCACAGGGGGCAATCAGCCCCAGCATTTT
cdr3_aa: CASSFTGGNQPQHF

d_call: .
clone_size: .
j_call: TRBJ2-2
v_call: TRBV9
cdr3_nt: TGTGCCAGCAGCGTAGGCCAGGGTGCCACCGGGGAGCTGTTTTTT
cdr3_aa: CASSVGQGATGELFF

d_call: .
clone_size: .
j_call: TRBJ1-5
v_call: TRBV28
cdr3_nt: TGTGCCAGCAGTTTAACCGGGACTACTAATCAGCCCCAGCATTTT
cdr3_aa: CASSLTGTTNQPQHF

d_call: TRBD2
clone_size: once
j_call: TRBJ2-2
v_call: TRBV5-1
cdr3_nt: TGCGCCAGCAGCAACCTAGCGGGGGGGCCAGACGGGGAGCTGTTTTTT
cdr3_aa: CASSNLAGGPDGELFF

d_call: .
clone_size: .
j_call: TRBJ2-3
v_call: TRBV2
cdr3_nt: TGTGCCAGCAGTGAAGAGGGGGGGGCAGGAACAGATACGCAGTATTTT
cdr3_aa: CASSEEGGAGTDTQYF

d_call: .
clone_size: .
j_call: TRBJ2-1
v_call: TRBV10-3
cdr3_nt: TGTGCCATCAGTGAGTCGGGGGGGCGCAACAATGAGCAGTTCTTC
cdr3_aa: CAISESGGRNNEQFF

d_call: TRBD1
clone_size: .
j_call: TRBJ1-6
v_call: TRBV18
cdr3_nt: TGTGCCAGCTCCCGGAACCCTGGACAGGGGGCTTCTAATTCACCCCTCCACTTT
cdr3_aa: CASSRNPGQGASNSPLHF

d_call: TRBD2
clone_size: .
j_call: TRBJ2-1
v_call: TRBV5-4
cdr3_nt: TGTGCCAGCACAACAGGACTAGCGGGCACATCCTACAATGAGCAGTTCTTC
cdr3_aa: CASTTGLAGTSYNEQFF

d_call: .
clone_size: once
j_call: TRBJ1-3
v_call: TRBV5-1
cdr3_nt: TGCGCCAGCAGCTTGGGACCAGGAGGCACCATATATTTT
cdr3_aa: CASSLGPGGTIYF

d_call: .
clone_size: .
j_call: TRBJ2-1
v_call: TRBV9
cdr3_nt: TGTGCCAGCAGCGGCGAGGTGGGGTTTGGCAATGAGCAGTTCTTC
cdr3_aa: CASSGEVGFGNEQFF

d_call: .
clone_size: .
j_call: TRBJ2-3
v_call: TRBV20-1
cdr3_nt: TGCAGTGCTTCCCGCACAGATACGCAGTATTTT
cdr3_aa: CSASRTDTQYF

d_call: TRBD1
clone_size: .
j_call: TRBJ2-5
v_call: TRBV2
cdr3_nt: TGTGCCAGCAGCCTAGCGACAGGGGCGAAAAAAAAGTACCAAGAGACCCAGTACTTC
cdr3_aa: CASSLATGAKKKYQETQYF

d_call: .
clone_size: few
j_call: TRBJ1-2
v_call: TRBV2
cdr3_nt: TGTGCCAGCAGAGCTACACAGGACGTCTATGGCTACACCTTC
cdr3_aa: CASRATQDVYGYTF

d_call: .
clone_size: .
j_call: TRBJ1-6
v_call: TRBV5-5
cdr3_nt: TGTGCCAGCACCATACAACTGACAGATTTTGATTCACCCCTCCACTTT
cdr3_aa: CASTIQLTDFDSPLHF

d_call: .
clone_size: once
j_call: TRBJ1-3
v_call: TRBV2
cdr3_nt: TGTGCCAGCAGTGCCACCAGGGGAACTGGAAACACCATATATTTT
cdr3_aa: CASSATRGTGNTIYF

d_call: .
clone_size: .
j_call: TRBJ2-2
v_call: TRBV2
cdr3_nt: TGTGCCAGCAGCTATGTCGATCGGGAGCTGTTTTTT
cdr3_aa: CASSYVDRELFF

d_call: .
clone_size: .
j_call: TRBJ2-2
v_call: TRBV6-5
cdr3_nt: TGTGCCAGCAGTGACTCCGGGCCCGGGGAGCTGTTTTTT
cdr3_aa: CASSDSGPGELFF

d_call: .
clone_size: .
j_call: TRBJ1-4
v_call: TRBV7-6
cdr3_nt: TGTGCCAGCAGCCCCCTTCCCCAATCGAAAGGTGAAAAACTGTTTTTT
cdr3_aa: CASSPLPQSKGEKLFF